Below, 19 T cell receptor beta chains from the same sample are listed, as sequenced in a study of T cell repertoires in cytomegalovirus infection. Their specific antigens are unknown. A single record per CDR3 protein comes from TCRdb applying MiXCR to the reads. The sample lists around 540,000 distinct CDR3 sequences, roughly a third occurring once. The starting material was cultured PBMCs, obtained from culture after CMV antigen stimulation. These receptors originate from a human donor in good health (CMV status not recorded). Some clones in this sample may be carry-over from other donors' samples.

A few counts support this clonotype. V is TRBV6-5 and J is TRBJ2-5, with TRBD2 identical over 12 bases. Trimming removed 2 bases from V and 2 bases from J; junction bases left unmatched: 6. The germline CDR1 and CDR2 sequences are MNHEY and SVGAGI. This CDR3 is built from 17 residues. DNA for the CDR3: TGTGCCAGCAGTTACGGCAGACTAGCGGGAGTTCAAGAGACCCAGTACTTC. Its translation is CASSYGRLAGVQETQYF.

The chain is built from TRBV28 and TRBJ1-4; a weak D match, TRBD1 (6 bases). Germline loops: CDR1 MDHEN, CDR2 SYDVKM. Trimming left V 3 bases short and J 8 bases short, with 19 bases between. The CDR3 runs 16 residues. CDR3 DNA: TGTGCCAGCAGTTTCTCCGGGGCAGGGGCCGAGGAAAAACTGTTTTTT. This gives the protein CASSFSGAGAEEKLFF.

This clonotype was seen only a few times. The chain employs TRBV7-9 and TRBJ2-7; D remains unclear. With 6 bases removed from V and 6 bases from J, the gap between germline ends came to 15 bases. The CDR3 is 13 residues long. The V gene's germline CDR1 is SEHNR and CDR2 FQNEAQ (reference sequence). The CDR3 sequence is CASRMDGSTEQYF. CDR3 DNA: TGTGCCAGCAGGATGGACGGGTCCACCGAGCAGTACTTC.

This clonotype was observed once. This chain uses TRBV5-1 with TRBJ1-2; D call uncertain. The germline V and J ends were trimmed by 0 bases and 0 bases, with 9 bases remaining between them. The germline gives CDR1 SGHRS, CDR2 YFSETQ. The CDR3 has 15 residues. The DNA for the CDR3 is TGCGCCAGCAGCTTGGATGTGGATCCTAACTATGGCTACACCTTC. Its protein product is CASSLDVDPNYGYTF. The full variable domain, with the rest looked up from reference TRBV5-1 and TRBJ1-2, is KAGVTQTPRYLIKTRGQQVTLSCSPISGHRSVSWYQQTPGQGLQFLFEYFSETQRNKGNFPGRFSGRQFSNSRSEMNVSTLELGDSALYLCASSLDVDPNYGYTFGSGTRLTVV.

This clonotype was seen at least ten times. V is TRBV7-2 and J is TRBJ2-2; TRBD1 aligns across 8 bases. The V segment lost 4 bases and the J segment 5 bases; nucleotides outside the gene matches: 9. Per germline, CDR1 SGHTA and CDR2 FQGNSA. The CDR3 length is 16 residues. The CDR3 spells CASSYKTGAITGELFF. The CDR3 DNA reads as TGTGCCAGCAGCTACAAGACAGGGGCAATAACCGGGGAGCTGTTTTTT. The whole variable domain, remainder taken from reference TRBV7-2 and TRBJ2-2, is GAGVSQSPSNKVTEKGKDVELRCDPISGHTALYWYRQSLGQGLEFLIYFQGNSAPDKSGLPSDRFSAERTGGSVSTLTIQRTQQEDSAVYLCASSYKTGAITGELFFGEGSRLTVL.

The chain uses TRBV7-2 and TRBJ2-2; 7 bases are a match to TRBD1. J lost 0 bases, V lost 4 bases, and 5 bases had no gene match. The CDR3 spans 16 residues. Per the germline V gene, CDR1 is SGHTA and CDR2 is FQGNSA. CDR3 nucleotides: TGTGCCAGCAGCTCTCAGGGGGTATCGAACACCGGGGAGCTGTTTTTT. Translation: CASSSQGVSNTGELFF. Full variable domain (rest looked up from reference TRBV7-2 and TRBJ2-2): GAGVSQSPSNKVTEKGKDVELRCDPISGHTALYWYRQSLGQGLEFLIYFQGNSAPDKSGLPSDRFSAERTGGSVSTLTIQRTQQEDSAVYLCASSSQGVSNTGELFFGEGSRLTVL.

This clonotype was seen at least ten times. This chain links TRBV7-8 with TRBJ1-1; D unresolved. The germline CDR1 and CDR2 sequences are SGHVS and FQNEAQ. The germline V and J ends were trimmed by 2 bases and 2 bases, with 12 bases remaining between them. This CDR3 contains 15 residues. The CDR3 protein is CASSLSIPVNTEAFF. CDR3 nucleotides: TGTGCCAGCAGCTTATCCATACCTGTTAACACTGAAGCTTTCTTT. The full variable domain, in which reference TRBV7-8 and TRBJ1-1 provide the parts outside the CDR3, is GAGVSQSPRYKVAKRGQDVALRCDPISGHVSLFWYQQALGQGPEFLTYFQNEAQLDKSGLPSDRFFAERPEGSVSTLKIQRTQQEDSAVYLCASSLSIPVNTEAFFGQGTRLTVV.

The CDR3 sequence: CASSLGTFEQFF. The CDR3 region has the DNA TGTGCCAGCAGCTTAGGGACCTTTGAGCAGTTCTTC. The V call is TRBV7-2, the J call TRBJ2-1, with D uncertain. There are 12 residues in the CDR3. Trimming left V 1 base short and J 9 bases short, with 7 bases between. Germline values: CDR1 SGHTA, CDR2 FQGNSA.

This clonotype was counted a few times. The CDR3 loop is CASSYSPGTEAFF. The CDR3 DNA follows: TGTGCCAGCAGTTACAGTCCGGGCACTGAAGCTTTCTTT. This sequence joins TRBV6-5 and TRBJ1-1; D is undetermined. Trimming pared 2 bases from V and 4 bases from J, leaving 8 bases between. Germline values: CDR1 MNHEY, CDR2 SVGAGI. This CDR3 spans 13 amino acids.

Ten or more counts support this clonotype. The chain links TRBV7-2 to TRBJ1-2, with D perhaps TRBD1 (6 bases). Germline lookup yields CDR1 SGHTA and CDR2 FQGNSA. V was trimmed by 10 bases and J by 8 bases, leaving 20 bases between them. This CDR3 comprises 13 residues. CDR3 in amino acids: CATPNTGARGYTF. The CDR3 DNA sequence: TGTGCCACCCCGAATACGGGGGCACGCGGCTACACCTTC.

This chain connects TRBV6-1 to TRBJ2-1; tentatively, D is TRBD1 (6 bases). The CDR3 consists of 15 residues. V lost 6 bases, J lost 6 bases, and 18 bases lay in between. Germline CDR1 is MNHNS and CDR2 is SASEGT. The CDR3 loop is CASRINQGPLNEQFF. Written as DNA, the CDR3 is TGTGCCAGCAGAATAAACCAGGGGCCCCTCAATGAGCAGTTCTTC.

In this sample, this clonotype turned up a few times. The chain recombines TRBV24-1 with TRBJ1-6, with D uncertain. This CDR3 is 13 amino acids long. The germline V gene encodes CDR1 KGHDR and CDR2 SFDVKD. The V end was cut by 5 bases, the J end by 7 bases, with 8 bases between. The CDR3 bases are TGTGCCACCAGTGCCATGGGGAATTCACCCCTCCACTTT. The encoded protein is CATSAMGNSPLHF.

The CDR3 protein is CASRLSGELFF. DNA for the CDR3: TGTGCCAGCAGATTGTCCGGGGAGCTGTTTTTT. The chain uses TRBV6-2 or TRBV6-3 and TRBJ2-2; D is uncertain. Germline V lookup: CDR1 MNHEY, CDR2 SVGEGT. V was cut by 6 bases and J by 6 bases, with 5 bases left in between. The CDR3 length is 11 residues.

The genes are TRBV6-2 or TRBV6-3 and TRBJ2-5; a possible D gene is TRBD2 (6 bases). The germline V gene encodes CDR1 MNHEY and CDR2 SVGEGT. This CDR3 comprises 14 residues. V was clipped by 0 bases and J by 5 bases, with 10 bases between them. CDR3 sequence: CASSYSTTRETQYF. DNA for the CDR3: TGTGCCAGCAGTTACTCGACGACTAGGGAGACCCAGTACTTC.

The chain employs TRBV11-2 and TRBJ1-1; D is uncertain. V shed 5 bases and J shed 2 bases, with 12 bases lying between them. This CDR3 is built from 14 residues. CDR1 and CDR2 from the germline V gene are SGHAT and FQNNGV. The CDR3 protein is CASSPRNANTEAFF. CDR3 nucleotides: TGTGCCAGCAGCCCACGGAACGCCAACACTGAAGCTTTCTTT.

V and J are TRBV6-1 and TRBJ2-3, with a weak D call TRBD1 (6 bases). The CDR3 totals 12 residues. CDR1 and CDR2 (germline): MNHNS, SASEGT. V was shortened by 6 bases and J by 6 bases, with 10 bases between the two germline ends. In DNA, the CDR3 is TGTGCCAGCAGGACTACAGGGGATACGCAGTATTTT. It translates to CASRTTGDTQYF.

The J gene is TRBJ2-7, the V gene TRBV11-2; D gene uncertain. With 6 bases removed from V and 2 bases from J, the gap between germline ends came to 17 bases. The CDR3 runs 15 residues. CDR1 is SGHAT and CDR2 is FQNNGV in the germline V gene. The CDR3 DNA follows: TGTGCCAGCAGTTATGACCACTCTGGGGCCTACGAGCAGTACTTC. Translated: CASSYDHSGAYEQYF. The variable domain in full, with the rest retrieved from reference TRBV11-2 and TRBJ2-7, is EAGVAQSPRYKIIEKRQSVAFWCNPISGHATLYWYQQILGQGPKLLIQFQNNGVVDDSQLPKDRFSAERLKGVDSTLKIQPAKLEDSAVYLCASSYDHSGAYEQYFGPGTRLTVT.

This chain uses TRBV11-2 with TRBJ2-1; 11 bases are a match to TRBD2. The CDR3 totals 18 residues. CDR1 is SGHAT and CDR2 is FQNNGV in the germline V gene. V was clipped by 0 bases and J by 5 bases; unmatched bases: 9. The CDR3: CASSLDWLLAGEDNEQFF. The CDR3 DNA sequence: TGTGCCAGCAGCTTAGATTGGTTACTAGCGGGAGAAGACAATGAGCAGTTCTTC.

The rearrangement joins TRBV6-2 or TRBV6-3 to TRBJ2-6; a possible D gene is TRBD1 (5 bases). Germline V gives CDR1 MNHEY, CDR2 SVGEGT. CDR3 length: 14 residues. Between the trimmed V and J ends, which lost 6 bases and 1 base, there was a span of 7 bases. CDR3 residues: CASRRQSGANVLTF. CDR3 sequence (DNA): TGTGCCAGCAGGAGACAGTCTGGGGCCAACGTCCTGACTTTC.